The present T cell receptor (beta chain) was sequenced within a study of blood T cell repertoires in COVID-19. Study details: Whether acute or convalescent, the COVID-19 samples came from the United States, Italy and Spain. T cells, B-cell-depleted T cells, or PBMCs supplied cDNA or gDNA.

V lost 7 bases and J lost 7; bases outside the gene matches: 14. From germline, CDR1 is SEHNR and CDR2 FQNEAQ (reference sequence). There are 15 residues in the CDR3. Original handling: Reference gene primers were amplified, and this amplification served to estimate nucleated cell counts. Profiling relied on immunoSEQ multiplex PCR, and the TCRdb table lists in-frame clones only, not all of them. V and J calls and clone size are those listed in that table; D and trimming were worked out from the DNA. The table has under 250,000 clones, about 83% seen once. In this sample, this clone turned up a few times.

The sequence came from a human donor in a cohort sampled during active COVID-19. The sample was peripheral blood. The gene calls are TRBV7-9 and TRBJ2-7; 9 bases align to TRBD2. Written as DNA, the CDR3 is TGTGCCAGCAACAACCGCTCGAGCGGGAGGTATGAGCAGTACTTC. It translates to CASNNRSSGRYEQYF.